The 20 T cell receptor beta chains below all came from one sample that was sequenced in a study of shared clonotypes between healthy human individuals. The assay was immunoSEQ multiplex PCR, and TCRdb's table has in-frame clones only and misses some. Among about 600,000 clones, about 96% were seen once, and the ten largest hold around 0.06%. The source material was naive CD4+ T cells sorted from blood. Subset given: CD45RA+ positively selected. The receptors come from a woman aged 25 to 45 in good health.

This clone was counted once. The chain couples TRBV10-3 to TRBJ2-3; D perhaps matches TRBD1 (6 bases). Germline V gene lookup returns CDR1 ENHRY and CDR2 SYGVKD. The CDR3 contains 16 residues. V lost 6 bases, J lost 4 bases, and 20 bases lay in between. In DNA form, the CDR3 reads TGTGCCATCAGCGGATCCGGGACACCGGGCCCAGATACGCAGTATTTT. Encoded protein: CAISGSGTPGPDTQYF.

A single count supports this clone. This chain connects TRBV11-3 to TRBJ2-1, with 7 bases that match TRBD2. Trimming removed 1 base from V and 10 bases from J; junction bases left unmatched: 7. This CDR3 spans 14 amino acids. From germline, CDR1 is SGHNT and CDR2 YENEEA. CDR3 in amino acids: CASSLGAGAGEQFF. The CDR3 DNA reads TGTGCCAGCAGCTTAGGGGCGGGAGCGGGGGAGCAGTTCTTC.

The V gene is TRBV19, the J gene TRBJ1-1; perhaps TRBD1 as D (5 bases). The CDR3 covers 16 residues. The V end lost 8 bases, the J end lost 7 bases, and 26 bases lay between the germline ends. Germline V gives CDR1 LNHDA, CDR2 SQIVND (reference sequence). CDR3 residues: CASPRVSGKITGEAFF. Here the CDR3 DNA reads TGTGCCAGTCCCAGAGTATCCGGGAAAATAACAGGTGAAGCTTTCTTT. Looking up the rest from reference TRBV19 and TRBJ1-1 gives the full variable domain: DGGITQSPKYLFRKEGQNVTLSCEQNLNHDAMYWYRQDPGQGLRLIYYSQIVNDFQKGDIAEGYSVSREKKESFPLTVTSAQKNPTAFYLCASPRVSGKITGEAFFGQGTRLTVV.

The rearrangement joins TRBV6-1 to TRBJ2-7, with TRBD2 identical over 13 bases. V lost 8 bases to trimming and J lost 4 bases; unmatched junction nucleotides: 8. Germline V gene lookup returns CDR1 MNHNS and CDR2 SASEGT. This CDR3 contains 15 residues. The CDR3 sequence: CASGPGLAGSYEQYF. CDR3 coding DNA: TGTGCCAGCGGACCGGGACTAGCGGGATCGTACGAGCAGTACTTC.

This chain links TRBV28 with TRBJ1-2; no reliable D call. Germline V gene lookup returns CDR1 MDHEN and CDR2 SYDVKM. Trimming removed 8 bases from V and 3 bases from J, with 4 bases in between. The CDR3 is 10 amino acids. This CDR3 is CASYYYGYTF. CDR3 DNA sequence: TGTGCCAGCTATTACTATGGCTACACCTTC.

The rearrangement joins TRBV28 to TRBJ2-7, with D perhaps matching TRBD1 (5 bases). The CDR3 extends over 14 amino acids. Trimming took 5 bases from V and 2 from J, leaving 13 bases between them. Germline V gene data show CDR1 as MDHEN and CDR2 as SYDVKM. The CDR3 sequence is CASSRPQGTYEQYF. The CDR3 DNA reads as TGTGCCAGCAGTCGCCCGCAGGGCACCTACGAGCAGTACTTC.

V usage is TRBV5-1 and J usage is TRBJ2-7, with a possible D match to TRBD1 (5 bases). Per germline, CDR1 SGHRS and CDR2 YFSETQ. The CDR3 consists of 15 residues. Trimming removed 0 bases at V and 2 bases at J, with 12 bases between. The DNA of the CDR3 is TGCGCCAGCAGCTTGGTCCCAGGGCTAACCTACGAGCAGTACTTC. This translates into CASSLVPGLTYEQYF.

CDR3 region: CAISTEDRGRGYTF. The CDR3 DNA sequence: TGTGCCATCAGCACCGAGGACCGGGGAAGGGGCTACACCTTC. The chain joins TRBV10-3 to TRBJ1-2; D not resolved. The CDR3 length is 14 residues. The germline V gene encodes CDR1 ENHRY and CDR2 SYGVKD. Trimming left V 6 bases short and J 8 bases short, with 19 bases between.

The rearrangement links TRBV2 to TRBJ2-6; TRBD2 is a possible D gene (5 bases). V was cut by 5 bases and J by 2 bases, with 10 bases left in between. The CDR3 totals 15 residues. The V gene's germline CDR1 is SNHLY and CDR2 FYNNEI. Here the CDR3 DNA reads TGTGCCAGCAGTTCGTTCGGGACTGGGGCCAACGTCCTGACTTTC. It encodes CASSSFGTGANVLTF. The full variable domain, its missing parts supplied by reference TRBV2 and TRBJ2-6, is EPEVTQTPSHQVTQMGQEVILRCVPISNHLYFYWYRQILGQKVEFLVSFYNNEISEKSEIFDDQFSVERPDGSNFTLKIRSTKLEDSAMYFCASSSFGTGANVLTFGAGSRLTVL.

The rearrangement links TRBV9 to TRBJ2-3; TRBD2 is a possible D gene (6 bases). The CDR3 extends over 13 amino acids. V lost 4 bases and J lost 6, with 12 bases in between. CDR1 is SGDLS and CDR2 is YYNGEE in the germline V gene. CDR3 DNA: TGTGCCAGCAGCCCTCAAGGGAGGGATACGCAGTATTTT. This translates into CASSPQGRDTQYF.

The chain has TRBV5-1 and TRBJ2-5; 10 bases align to TRBD1. The tail of the sequence fits TRBJ2-7 better, so the J call may be wrong. The CDR3 has 16 amino acids. CDR1 is SGHRS and CDR2 is YFSETQ in the germline V gene. DNA for the CDR3: TGCGCCAGCAGCTTGGTGATTGACAGGGGGCGTAACGAGCAGTACTTC. Residues: CASSLVIDRGRNEQYF.

This chain connects TRBV19 to TRBJ2-1; the D gene is possibly TRBD1 (5 bases). CDR1 is LNHDA, CDR2 SQIVND, per germline (reference sequence). Trimming left V 5 bases short and J 1 base short, with 12 bases between. The length of the CDR3 is 15 residues. CDR3 bases: TGTGCCAGTAGTCGCCAGGGTGAGTCCTACAATGAGCAGTTCTTC. Protein product: CASSRQGESYNEQFF.

The J gene is TRBJ2-5, the V gene TRBV18; D is uncertain. The germline CDR1 and CDR2 sequences are KGHSH and LQKENI. With 2 bases removed from V and 4 bases from J, the gap between germline ends came to 5 bases. This CDR3 is built from 12 residues. The CDR3 DNA reads as TGTGCCAGCTCACCAGTAGTAGAGACCCAGTACTTC. This codes for CASSPVVETQYF.

This rearrangement joins TRBV5-6 to TRBJ1-5, with 7 bases lining up with TRBD1. Trimming took 2 bases from V and 2 from J; bases not matched to a gene: 1. The germline CDR1 and CDR2 sequences are SGHDT and YYEEEE. The CDR3 is 14 amino acids. CDR3 amino acids: CASSFGQGNQPQHF. CDR3 in DNA: TGTGCCAGCAGCTTCGGACAGGGCAATCAGCCCCAGCATTTT.

The chain recombines TRBV29-1 with TRBJ1-5; perhaps TRBD1 as D (6 bases). Trimming stripped 6 bases from V and 2 bases from J, with 20 bases between. The CDR3 is 16 amino acids. The germline V gene encodes CDR1 SQVTM and CDR2 ANQGSEA. The CDR3 DNA reads TGCAGCGTCTCATCAGGGGCGGAAGGTCGCAATCAGCCCCAGCATTTT. It yields the protein CSVSSGAEGRNQPQHF.

The V call is TRBV28, the J call TRBJ1-5, with TRBD1 identical over 7 bases. The CDR3 consists of 18 residues. Germline loops: CDR1 MDHEN, CDR2 SYDVKM. Losses at the gene ends were 3 bases for V and 3 bases for J; bases not matched to a gene: 14. The CDR3 nucleotides are TGTGCCAGCAGTTTCGACAGGGATGTCGATGCTCCCAATCAGCCCCAGCATTTT. This sequence encodes CASSFDRDVDAPNQPQHF.

The V gene is TRBV27, the J gene TRBJ1-5; D is unresolved. The CDR3 has 13 amino acids. Germline values: CDR1 MNHEY, CDR2 SMNVEV (reference sequence). With 5 bases removed from V and 7 bases from J, the gap between germline ends came to 12 bases. The CDR3 spells CASSIETGQPQHF. The CDR3 nucleotides are TGTGCCAGCAGTATCGAGACGGGCCAGCCCCAGCATTTT.

The genes are TRBV11-2 and TRBJ2-3; D is perhaps TRBD2 (6 bases). The CDR3 runs 15 residues. V was cut by 4 bases and J by 8 bases, with 19 bases left in between. The germline gives CDR1 SGHAT, CDR2 FQNNGV. The CDR3 DNA sequence: TGTGCCAGCAGCTCCGCCTGGCCTAGCGTTCCTACGCAGTATTTT. Its protein product is CASSSAWPSVPTQYF. The variable domain in full, completed from reference TRBV11-2 and TRBJ2-3, reads EAGVAQSPRYKIIEKRQSVAFWCNPISGHATLYWYQQILGQGPKLLIQFQNNGVVDDSQLPKDRFSAERLKGVDSTLKIQPAKLEDSAVYLCASSSAWPSVPTQYFGPGTRLTVL.

This clone was seen just once. Other DNA variants within this sample encode the same CDR3. V usage is TRBV5-1 and J usage is TRBJ1-5; the match to TRBD1 covers 9 bases. V gave up 4 bases and J gave up 1 base; unmatched junction bases: 3. The germline V gene has CDR1 SGHRS and CDR2 YFSETQ. The CDR3 spans 15 residues. CDR3 DNA sequence: TGCGCCAGCAGCCCGGGACAGGGAAGCAATCAGCCCCAGCATTTT. This encodes CASSPGQGSNQPQHF.

This clone came up a few times. The chain couples TRBV10-1 to TRBJ1-1; D gene uncertain. Trimming cost V 0 bases and J 3 bases, with 8 bases left between them. Germline V gene lookup returns CDR1 WNHNN and CDR2 SYGVQD (reference sequence). The CDR3 has 14 amino acids. The CDR3 bases are TGCGCCAGCAGTGAGTCGAAGGGTTACACTGAAGCTTTCTTT. This translates into CASSESKGYTEAFF.